The present entry profiles one T cell receptor (beta chain) with its context. Which antigen it targets is not known. There are no base qualities to consult, and no much larger clone falls within one base. This record comes from a study of shared clonotypes between healthy human individuals (dated by TCRdb to the early 2020s). With respect to the entire study: A couple of women and a few men aged 18 to 49 years were included in the cohort. Between about 0.8 and 9 billion PBMCs per donor were obtained by leukapheresis. Different laboratories and diverse techniques were used to prepare libraries and sequence TCR repertoires, to increase sequencing depth and limit assay-specific biases. For each donor, CD4 naive and CD4 memory were each run on three plates, CD8 naive on two plates, and CD8 memory on one plate. To estimate repertoire size and how much clonotype sharing occurs between individuals, the study deeply sequenced the blood TCR repertoires of several healthy adults. General findings and caveats noted by the study authors: Rarefaction of sorted-subset datasets indicated incomplete sequencing despite the large sequencing depth. When four donors were compared, the shared fraction of clonotypes was 5% to 6.5% for naive CD4, about 4% for naive CD8, 2.3% for memory CD4, and roughly 0.4% for memory CD8. The genetic and exposure-history diversity represented was limited by the small number of donors. Naive subsets generally had larger estimated clonotype richness than memory subsets. Sampling was limited to blood, and TCR repertoires in tissue likely differ from TCR repertoires in blood. Pairwise subsampling indicated that sequencing depth was expected to affect the degree of clonotype sharing among donors. Compared with non-shared clonotypes, the clonotypes found in all four sorted-subset donors had higher generation probabilities.

Using the deep immunoSEQ assay, TCR CDR3 regions were amplified from genomic DNA by multiplex PCR. Extracted genomic DNA from each cell subset was distributed evenly across all wells of several immunoSEQ 96-well plates, and each plate was treated as a replicate. Each replicate PCR for sorted subsets received 150 to 250 ng genomic DNA, equal to roughly 33,000 T cell genomes. Purified libraries were quantified with a Qubit 3.0 fluorometer, sized on a Bioanalyzer 2100, and re-quantified with the KAPA Library Quantification kit. Every immunoSEQ 96-well plate was sequenced on a separate single-read 150-cycle Illumina NextSeq 550 flow cell. Per the source publication's procedure: The immunoSEQ output contained only junctional sequences without quality scores, so filtering could not match that applied to full-length reads. Sequences were annotated with PyIR, a Python wrapper for IgBLAST v1.9, using IMGT germline references to assign V/J genes and CDR3. Reads were removed for weak V/J assignments (E-value above 1e-6), missing CDR3, stop codons, out-of-frame junctions, or ambiguous translated residues. V3J clonotypes were defined as sequences sharing the same inferred V gene, J gene, and CDR3 amino acid sequence. Percentage overlap between repertoires was calculated by dividing the number of shared unique clonotypes by the size of the smaller repertoire. RTK rarefaction, the Chao1 estimator, and Recon v2.1 estimates of unobserved clonotypes were used to assess repertoire richness. Generation probabilities for all TCRbeta clonotypes obtained by the gDNA method from four donors were computed using OLGA. What TCRdb holds here is the immuneACCESS table cut down to in-frame rearrangements. Part of the clones is not present; checked against another copy, under half of the missing clones reflect an unresolved V gene, and the others are unexplained. V, J and clone size reflect that table, while D and trimming were determined from the DNA. This sample comprises some 1,100,000 clones, 78% of them detected only once. The top ten hold approximately 0.5% of the sample.

The CDR3 contains 15 residues, cysteine and phenylalanine counted. Only CDR3 DNA is held: 45 bases, read in frame from base 1. The germline V and J ends show losses of 8 bases and 5 bases respectively, and no gene match explains 10 bases of the junction. CDR1 and CDR2 are drawn from the germline V gene: SNHLY, FYNNEI. The donors were healthy, HIV-negative adults who had no recently reported acute infections or vaccinations. All donors were Caucasian adults living in Nashville, Tennessee, USA. CD4+ T cells were enriched by magnetic negative selection, after which naive cells were positively selected on CD45RA and the negative fraction was taken as the memory subset. Blood was collected by leukapheresis, and PBMCs were isolated by Ficoll-Histopaque density gradient centrifugation and then cryopreserved in liquid nitrogen vapor phase. Purity and quantity of every magnetically sorted T cell population were checked by analytical flow cytometry. Genomic DNA was isolated from every sorted fraction and measured by UV absorbance on a Nanodrop 2000c.

Sequencing was performed on memory CD4+ T cells from PBMCs. The cell subset or site label, as the study defines it: CD45RA-negative fraction. The chain employs TRBV2 and TRBJ1-5; a stretch of 9 junction bases matches TRBD1. The TCR sequence derives from a man aged 18 to 30 in good health. Some clones in this sample may be carry-over from other donors' samples. DNA sequence: TGTGCCAGCGGACCCACAGGGGGCGGCTATCAGCCCCAGCATTTT. It translates as CASGPTGGGYQPQHF.